These 9 T cell receptor beta chains originate from one sample sequenced in a study of control samples from healthy donors and cancer patients. Clones were read by immunoSEQ multiplex PCR, and TCRdb kept only the in-frame ones, dropping some. The sample includes 85,000 to 95,000 clones, approximately 90% seen only once; the top ten take over 0.75%. The specimen sequenced was blood. These receptors were taken from a woman aged 25 to 39 in good health.

V usage is TRBV6-6 and J usage is TRBJ1-5; 7 nucleotides match TRBD1. The length of the CDR3 is 15 residues. The junction had 6 bases not matched to a gene; V was cut back by 4 bases and J by 3 bases. Germline V gives CDR1 MNHNY, CDR2 SVGAGI (reference sequence). The CDR3 nucleotides are TGTGCCAGCAGTTCGAAACAGGGGTCCAATCAGCCCCAGCATTTT. Translation gives CASSSKQGSNQPQHF.

This clone was picked up a small number of times. V and J are TRBV7-2 and TRBJ1-5, with 7 bases fitting TRBD1. Germline V gene sequence: CDR1 SGHTA, CDR2 FQGNSA. This CDR3 has 15 residues. Germline trimming cut 5 bases from V and 5 bases from J; bases unmatched to any gene: 9. For the CDR3, the DNA is TGTGCCAGCAGCCCCTGGGGGACAGATCATCAGCCCCAGCATTTT. This codes for CASSPWGTDHQPQHF. The full variable domain, its missing parts supplied by reference TRBV7-2 and TRBJ1-5, is GAGVSQSPSNKVTEKGKDVELRCDPISGHTALYWYRQSLGQGLEFLIYFQGNSAPDKSGLPSDRFSAERTGGSVSTLTIQRTQQEDSAVYLCASSPWGTDHQPQHFGDGTRLSIL.

The count of this clone is one. The V and J genes are TRBV15 and TRBJ2-5; 16 bases are a match to TRBD2. The V segment lost 4 bases and the J segment 5 bases; nucleotides outside the gene matches: 1. This CDR3 contains 15 residues. Germline V CDR1 and CDR2: LNHNV, YYDKDF (reference sequence). DNA of the CDR3: TGTGCCACCAGCAAGGGACTAGCGGGGGGGGAGACCCAGTACTTC. Translating it yields CATSKGLAGGETQYF.

The V and J genes are TRBV15 and TRBJ2-7; D is ambiguous. The CDR3 is made up of 14 amino acids. From germline, CDR1 is LNHNV and CDR2 YYDKDF (reference sequence). Between the trimmed V and J ends, which lost 0 bases and 2 bases, there was a span of 8 bases. The CDR3 coding sequence is TGTGCCACCAGCAGAGAAAATCTCCCCTACGAGCAGTACTTC. Encoded protein: CATSRENLPYEQYF. The full variable domain, completed using reference TRBV15 and TRBJ2-7, is DAMVIQNPRYQVTQFGKPVTLSCSQTLNHNVMYWYQQKSSQAPKLLFHYYDKDFNNEADTPDNFQSRRPNTSFCFLDIRSPGLGDTAMYLCATSRENLPYEQYFGPGTRLTVT.

J is TRBJ1-2 and V is TRBV7-6; no clear D gene. The CDR3 runs to 14 residues. Looked up from germline, CDR1 is SGHVS and CDR2 is FNYEAQ. Trimming took 5 bases from V and 6 from J, leaving 16 bases between them. The CDR3 here is CASSRTTMPDGYTF. The CDR3 DNA sequence: TGTGCCAGCAGCCGAACGACCATGCCTGATGGCTACACCTTC.

The chain recombines TRBV5-1 with TRBJ2-6; D unclear. The CDR3 totals 15 residues. The germline CDR1 and CDR2 sequences are SGHRS and YFSETQ. V was clipped by 4 bases and J by 2 bases, with 10 bases between them. DNA of the CDR3: TGCGCCAGCAGCCCCGCTAGGGCTGGGGCCAACGTCCTGACTTTC. The encoded protein is CASSPARAGANVLTF.

This CDR3 reads CASSIGASGRRNEQFF. Here the CDR3 DNA reads TGTGCCAGTAGTATAGGGGCTAGCGGGAGGAGGAATGAGCAGTTCTTC. The rearrangement uses TRBV19 and TRBJ2-1; 11 bases align to TRBD2. The CDR3 sequence is 16 residues long. Per the germline V gene, CDR1 is LNHDA and CDR2 is SQIVND (reference sequence). Losses at the gene ends were 1 base for V and 7 bases for J; bases not matched to a gene: 6.

This clone showed up just once. V is TRBV7-2 and J is TRBJ1-6; D unresolved. The CDR3 runs 14 residues. CDR1 is SGHTA, CDR2 FQGNSA, per germline. Trimming pared 5 bases from V and 7 bases from J, leaving 12 bases between. DNA of the CDR3: TGTGCCAGCAGCCCGATTATAGGGAATTCACCCCTCCACTTT. Translating it yields CASSPIIGNSPLHF.

The rearrangement joins TRBV19 to TRBJ2-1; the match to TRBD2 covers 7 bases. Germline CDR1 is LNHDA and CDR2 is SQIVND (reference sequence). J lost 5 bases, V lost 4 bases, and 8 bases had no gene match. CDR3 size: 15 residues. The DNA of the CDR3 is TGTGCCAGTAGTACTCTCGGGGGAGGGAACAATGAGCAGTTCTTC. This gives the protein CASSTLGGGNNEQFF. Full variable domain (rest looked up from reference TRBV19 and TRBJ2-1): DGGITQSPKYLFRKEGQNVTLSCEQNLNHDAMYWYRQDPGQGLRLIYYSQIVNDFQKGDIAEGYSVSREKKESFPLTVTSAQKNPTAFYLCASSTLGGGNNEQFFGPGTRLTVL.